This T cell receptor (beta chain) appears in the sequencing data of a study of T-cell memory formation after mild COVID-19. Across the whole study: Largely donor-specific TCR clusters were found.

The CDR3 covers 15 residues. V gave up 2 bases and J gave up 0 bases; unmatched junction bases: 2. CDR1 and CDR2 from the germline V gene are SGHTA and FQGNSA. As to this clonotype: Its specificity is unknown.

After 5'RACE with constant-segment primers, TCR alpha and TCR beta cDNA libraries carrying sample barcodes and UMIs were obtained. TCRdb reprocessed the 5' RACE reads via MiXCR and lists one record per CDR3 protein. The sample yields 350,000 to 500,000 distinct CDR3 sequences, over 15% seen once. The study, taken as a whole, reports: CD8+ contracting clones occupied EMRA, while CD4+ ones occupied mainly CM and EM. The pre-infection memory compartment contained some responding clones, suggesting cross-reactive memory joined.

Source material: PBMCs or a T cell subset sorted from them (not recorded which). This TCR came from a man aged 18 to 29 who had mild COVID-19 (a few samples of this study predate the infection). Cell type and time point are not known. This sequence joins TRBV7-2 and TRBJ2-7, with 9 bases identical to TRBD2. The CDR3 sequence: CASSLQRGVSYEQYF. The DNA for the CDR3 is TGTGCCAGCAGCTTACAGCGGGGGGTCTCCTACGAGCAGTACTTC.